A selection of T cell receptor beta chains follows, all from one sample in a study of shared clonotypes between healthy human individuals. Sequencing used immunoSEQ multiplex PCR; TCRdb keeps in-frame clones, though not all of them. Among some 2,500,000 clones listed, 85% to 95% were seen once. The sample consisted of naive CD4+ T cells from PBMCs. The source is a man aged 18 to 35 in good health. Some clones in this sample may be carry-over from other donors' samples. Both conserved end residues are part of each CDR3. A D gene is named only where the DNA matches it firmly. Expanded clones get a size class; other rows say once, few or many, or leave the size out.

V	length	size	D	J	CDR3	DNA
TRBV18	13	NA	NA	TRBJ2-1	CASSLTRPLEQFF	TGTGCCAGCTCCCTGACGCGCCCCCTTGAGCAGTTCTTC
TRBV7-3	15	NA	NA	TRBJ2-1	CASSSGLFPLNEQFF	TGTGCCAGCAGCTCGGGACTCTTCCCCCTCAATGAGCAGTTCTTC
TRBV21-1	18	NA	NA	TRBJ2-6	CASSKSGTGLGGANVLTF	TGTGCCAGCAGCAAATCCGGGACAGGGCTTGGTGGGGCCAACGTCCTGACTTTC
TRBV5-1	15	NA	NA	TRBJ2-3	CASSLGYPSTDTQYF	TGCGCCAGCAGCTTGGGCTACCCCTCCACAGATACGCAGTATTTT
TRBV7-2	16	NA	TRBD2	TRBJ2-5	CASSNPSSGRGETQYF	TGTGCCAGCAGCAACCCCTCTAGCGGGAGGGGGGAGACCCAGTACTTC
TRBV9	15	NA	NA	TRBJ1-4	CASSVDVGHNEKLFF	TGTGCCAGCAGCGTGGACGTCGGCCATAATGAAAAACTGTTTTTT
TRBV28	16	NA	TRBD1	TRBJ1-5	CASSLVQGAGGQPQHF	TGTGCCAGCAGTTTGGTGCAGGGGGCAGGAGGACAGCCCCAGCATTTT
TRBV19	17	NA	TRBD1	TRBJ1-2	CASSIKGAGDIVRGYTF	TGTGCCAGTAGTATAAAGGGGGCAGGGGACATTGTGCGTGGCTACACCTTC
TRBV6-5	11	NA	NA	TRBJ1-1	CASSRDREAFF	TGTGCCAGCAGTCGCGACCGAGAAGCTTTCTTT
TRBV11-2	14	NA	TRBD2	TRBJ2-5	CASRPIAGEETQYF	TGTGCCAGCAGACCTATAGCGGGAGAGGAGACCCAGTACTTC
TRBV27	14	NA	NA	TRBJ2-3	CARTVLAIGNSQYF	TGTGCCAGGACGGTATTAGCGATAGGGAATTCGCAGTATTTT
TRBV15	15	NA	TRBD1	TRBJ2-1	CATSPQGARMDEQFF	TGTGCCACCAGCCCACAGGGGGCGAGAATGGATGAGCAGTTCTTC
TRBV28	11	NA	NA	TRBJ2-3	CATGGTDTQYF	TGTGCCACCGGAGGCACAGATACGCAGTATTTT
TRBV4-3	15	NA	TRBD1	TRBJ2-5	CASSQEQGDGETQYF	TGCGCCAGCAGCCAAGAACAGGGGGACGGGGAGACCCAGTACTTC
TRBV7-9	15	few	NA	TRBJ1-1	CASSFRTVTNTEAFF	TGTGCCAGCAGCTTCCGGACGGTGACGAACACTGAAGCTTTCTTT
TRBV11-2	17	NA	NA	TRBJ2-7	CASSPRFGPTSSYEQYF	TGTGCCAGCAGCCCCAGATTCGGACCGACGAGCTCCTACGAGCAGTACTTC
TRBV6-5	13	NA	NA	TRBJ2-7	CASSRVGVYEQYF	TGTGCCAGCAGTAGGGTTGGGGTCTACGAGCAGTACTTC
TRBV7-3	15	NA	NA	TRBJ2-7	CASSLRLHPTYEQYF	TGTGCCAGCAGCTTAAGACTGCACCCCACCTACGAGCAGTACTTC
TRBV6-1	14	few	TRBD1	TRBJ1-5	CASSRTGDNQPQHF	TGTGCCAGCAGTCGGACAGGGGACAATCAGCCCCAGCATTTT
TRBV5-1	12	few	NA	TRBJ1-4	CASSLVREKLFF	TGCGCCAGCAGCTTGGTCCGGGAGAAACTGTTTTTT
TRBV19	16	NA	NA	TRBJ1-2	CASSSGAGLPNYGYTF	TGTGCCAGTAGTTCGGGAGCGGGACTTCCCAACTATGGCTACACCTTC
TRBV18	16	NA	NA	TRBJ2-1	CASSPFQGSSYNEQFF	TGTGCCAGCTCACCATTTCAGGGGTCCTCCTACAATGAGCAGTTCTTC